The 15 T cell receptor beta chains below come from one sample, sequenced in a study of technical replicates of blood from a few donors. Assay: immunoSEQ multiplex PCR; the TCRdb copy retains only in-frame clones and omits some. The repertoire holds tens of thousands of clones, roughly 90% seen once, with 4.7% in the top ten. The sequenced sample was PBMCs. The source is a human donor in good health. Some clones in this sample may be carry-over from other donors' samples.

The chain recombines TRBV4-1 with TRBJ2-7, with 9 nucleotides matching TRBD1. Germline V lookup: CDR1 MGHRA, CDR2 YSYEKL. The trim removed 3 bases at V and 4 bases at J, leaving 7 bases unmatched. The CDR3 runs 15 residues. The DNA of the CDR3 is TGCGCCAGCAGCCATTCCCGGGACAGGGTTTACGAGCAGTACTTC. This encodes CASSHSRDRVYEQYF.

The chain is built from TRBV18 and TRBJ1-1, with a weak D call TRBD1 (5 bases). CDR1 is KGHSH, CDR2 LQKENI, per germline. The CDR3 consists of 13 residues. Trimming took 5 bases from V and 1 from J, leaving 8 bases between them. CDR3 protein: CASSVTGNTEAFF. As DNA, the CDR3 is TGTGCCAGCTCAGTTACAGGGAACACTGAAGCTTTCTTT.

The chain employs TRBV9 and TRBJ1-2, with TRBD1 as a possible D gene (6 bases). The CDR3 is made up of 17 amino acids. V lost 4 bases and J 1 base, leaving 20 bases between the germline ends. Looked up from germline, CDR1 is SGDLS and CDR2 is YYNGEE. Written as DNA, the CDR3 is TGTGCCAGCAGCCCAACGAGTGGGGGCCGCGATAACTATGGCTACACCTTC. Its protein is CASSPTSGGRDNYGYTF.

This chain links TRBV19 with TRBJ2-7, with 10 bases fitting TRBD2. J was trimmed by 2 bases and V by 3 bases; bases with no gene match: 4. Germline V gene data show CDR1 as LNHDA and CDR2 as SQIVND (reference sequence). CDR3 length equals 15 residues. The CDR3 loop reads CASSMIAGGAYEQYF. The CDR3 nucleotides read TGTGCCAGTAGTATGATAGCGGGAGGTGCCTACGAGCAGTACTTC. The whole variable domain, remainder taken from reference TRBV19 and TRBJ2-7, is DGGITQSPKYLFRKEGQNVTLSCEQNLNHDAMYWYRQDPGQGLRLIYYSQIVNDFQKGDIAEGYSVSREKKESFPLTVTSAQKNPTAFYLCASSMIAGGAYEQYFGPGTRLTVT.

The rearrangement uses TRBV7-2 and TRBJ2-5; TRBD2 is a possible D gene (6 bases). The germline V gene encodes CDR1 SGHTA and CDR2 FQGNSA. V was shortened by 5 bases and J by 7 bases, with 23 bases between the two germline ends. This CDR3 comprises 16 residues. The CDR3 DNA reads TGTGCCAGCAGCCACACTCAGGGAGGCGGGTTGCTGACCCAGTACTTC. It codes for CASSHTQGGGLLTQYF.

The chain couples TRBV13 to TRBJ2-2, with TRBD1 matching over 7 bases. After removal of 6 bases from V and 0 bases from J, the junction contained 10 bases not matched to a gene. The germline V gene has CDR1 PRHDT and CDR2 FYEKMQ (reference sequence). This CDR3 is built from 17 residues. CDR3 sequence (DNA): TGTGCCAGCAGGAGACGATACAGGGGAGCGAACACCGGGGAGCTGTTTTTT. It specifies CASRRRYRGANTGELFF.

The V and J genes are TRBV18 and TRBJ1-1; 8 nucleotides align to TRBD1. CDR1 KGHSH and CDR2 LQKENI come from the germline V gene. V was clipped by 3 bases and J by 4 bases; unmatched bases: 10. The CDR3 covers 16 residues. The CDR3 DNA follows: TGTGCCAGCTCACCGGTGGCAGGGGGCATGGTCACTGAAGCTTTCTTT. Its translation: CASSPVAGGMVTEAFF.

The chain uses TRBV2 and TRBJ2-3; a possible D gene is TRBD1 (5 bases). The V gene lost 7 bases and the J gene lost 0 bases, with 14 bases spanning the gap. The CDR3 runs to 15 residues. Germline assignment: CDR1 SNHLY and CDR2 FYNNEI. CDR3 protein: CASTGGRASTDTQYF. The CDR3 DNA reads as TGTGCCAGCACCGGCGGCAGGGCTAGCACAGATACGCAGTATTTT.

This chain connects TRBV5-6 to TRBJ1-2; D remains unclear. V lost 2 bases to trimming and J lost 3 bases, with 8 bases between them. The CDR3 contains 13 residues. CDR1 and CDR2 (germline): SGHDT, YYEEEE. The CDR3 bases are TGTGCCAGCAGCTTAGCCGGAGACTATGGCTACACCTTC. Translated, it gives CASSLAGDYGYTF.

The V and J genes are TRBV27 and TRBJ2-1; 8 nucleotides line up with TRBD2. V shed 5 bases and J 7 bases; nucleotides not matched to a gene: 13. This CDR3 is 16 amino acids long. Germline V gives CDR1 MNHEY, CDR2 SMNVEV (reference sequence). The CDR3 spells CASSPSTGGSKNEQFF. In DNA form, the CDR3 reads TGTGCCAGCAGTCCCTCGACGGGGGGGTCCAAGAATGAGCAGTTCTTC.

Only one count was recorded for this clone. J is TRBJ2-1 and V is TRBV4-3; TRBD2 matches 7 bases. This CDR3 is 15 amino acids long. Per germline, CDR1 LGHNA and CDR2 YSLEER. The V segment lost 0 bases and the J segment 10 bases; nucleotides outside the gene matches: 9. This chain's CDR3 is CASSQEAGRGREQFF. The CDR3 nucleotides read TGCGCCAGCAGCCAAGAAGCGGGACGGGGAAGGGAGCAGTTCTTC.

The rearrangement links TRBV19 to TRBJ2-1; 12 nucleotides align to TRBD2. The CDR3 runs 16 residues. Germline assignment: CDR1 LNHDA and CDR2 SQIVND (reference sequence). V was pared by 4 bases and J by 7 bases, with 8 bases of the junction left unmatched. This chain's CDR3 is CASSRSLAGGPNEQFF. DNA of the CDR3: TGTGCCAGTAGTAGAAGTCTAGCGGGGGGGCCGAATGAGCAGTTCTTC.

The chain uses TRBV4-2 and TRBJ2-7, with 8 bases that match TRBD2. CDR3 length: 15 residues. CDR1 is LGHNA, CDR2 YNFKEQ, per germline. The V segment lost 4 bases and the J segment 7 bases; nucleotides outside the gene matches: 12. CDR3 loop: CASSPLPGGAGEQYF. As DNA, the CDR3 is TGTGCCAGCAGCCCCCTTCCCGGGGGGGCGGGGGAGCAGTACTTC.

This chain uses TRBV7-2 with TRBJ1-1; 8 positions match TRBD1. The CDR3 extends over 14 amino acids. From germline, CDR1 is SGHTA and CDR2 FQGNSA. J lost 7 bases, V lost 3 bases, and 7 bases had no gene match. The CDR3 protein is CASSFRQGRIEAFF. The CDR3 nucleotides read TGTGCCAGCAGCTTTCGACAGGGGAGGATTGAAGCTTTCTTT.

The CDR3 region is CASSLARTGELFF. The CDR3, as DNA: TGTGCCAGCAGCTTAGCGCGGACCGGGGAGCTGTTTTTT. This chain uses TRBV7-6 with TRBJ2-2, with D uncertain. This CDR3 spans 13 amino acids. V lost 0 bases, J lost 5 bases, and 4 bases lay in between. The germline V gene encodes CDR1 SGHVS and CDR2 FNYEAQ.